Listed here are 13 T cell receptor beta chains from one sample, sequenced in a study of cytomegalovirus exposure and HLA in healthy donors. TCRdb's copy holds only in-frame clones and misses some; the assay was immunoSEQ multiplex PCR. The sample yields about 180,000 clones, about 85% seen once. The sample comprised PBMCs. Receptors were obtained from a man between 18 and 29 years old in good health and CMV-seropositive.

This clone showed up just once. The CDR3 nucleotides read TGTGCCAGCAGCTTTACCGGGACTCCCAACGCTTTCTTT. Encoded protein: CASSFTGTPNAFF. The J gene is TRBJ1-1, the V gene TRBV7-9; D might be TRBD1 (5 bases). V was pared by 3 bases and J by 11 bases, with 16 bases between. From germline, CDR1 is SEHNR and CDR2 FQNEAQ (reference sequence). This CDR3 contains 13 residues. The full variable domain, rest sourced from reference TRBV7-9 and TRBJ1-1, is DTGVSQNPRHKITKRGQNVTFRCDPISEHNRLYWYRQTLGQGPEFLTYFQNEAQLEKSRLLSDRFSAERPKGSFSTLEIQRTEQGDSAMYLCASSFTGTPNAFFGQGTRLTVV.

This sequence joins TRBV9 and TRBJ2-1; the D is unclear. The CDR3 extends over 11 amino acids. V was pared by 3 bases and J by 6 bases, with 4 bases between. The germline V gene has CDR1 SGDLS and CDR2 YYNGEE. The CDR3 here is CASSAVNEQFF. CDR3 coding DNA: TGTGCCAGCAGCGCCGTCAATGAGCAGTTCTTC.

This clone was recorded a few times. V and J are TRBV6-5 and TRBJ1-5; weak D call: TRBD1 (5 bases). The CDR3 loop spans 16 amino acids. The germline V gene encodes CDR1 MNHEY and CDR2 SVGAGI. Trimming stripped 0 bases from V and 2 bases from J, with 11 bases between. The CDR3 loop is CASSYSTRVGNQPQHF. CDR3 nucleotides: TGTGCCAGCAGTTACTCGACCAGGGTCGGCAATCAGCCCCAGCATTTT.

A single count supports this clone. The rearrangement joins TRBV6-6 to TRBJ2-3; D unclear. V lost 5 bases to trimming and J lost 2 bases, with 17 bases between them. Germline lookup yields CDR1 MNHNY and CDR2 SVGAGI (reference sequence). CDR3 length: 16 residues. In nucleotides, the CDR3 is TGTGCCAGCAGTCCGTCCGCGGCCGAAAACACAGATACGCAGTATTTT. Amino acids: CASSPSAAENTDTQYF.

The CDR3 is CASSKNVVAGASSEQYF. For the CDR3, the DNA is TGTGCCAGCAGTAAAAATGTCGTAGCGGGAGCTTCGAGCGAGCAGTACTTC. The chain joins TRBV28 to TRBJ2-7, with 9 bases aligning to TRBD2. CDR1 MDHEN and CDR2 SYDVKM come from the germline V gene. The J segment lost 6 bases and the V segment lost 5 bases, leaving 17 bases of the junction unmatched. The CDR3 totals 17 residues.

The chain carries TRBV11-2 and TRBJ2-7, with a possible D match to TRBD1 (5 bases). The germline V gene encodes CDR1 SGHAT and CDR2 FQNNGV. This CDR3 has 13 amino acids. Trimming cost V 7 bases and J 1 base, with 11 bases left between them. The CDR3 sequence: CASKERGSYEQYF. DNA for the CDR3: TGTGCCAGCAAAGAAAGGGGTTCCTACGAGCAGTACTTC.

The chain employs TRBV9 and TRBJ1-3, with D unresolved. The V end lost 0 bases, the J end lost 8 bases, and 12 bases lay between the germline ends. This CDR3 is 14 amino acids long. CDR1 and CDR2 (germline): SGDLS, YYNGEE. The CDR3 loop reads CASSVGGFGDTIYF. DNA for the CDR3: TGTGCCAGCAGCGTAGGGGGATTCGGGGACACCATATATTTT.

This chain joins TRBV4-2 and TRBJ2-1, with 12 positions matching TRBD2. V trimming: 4 bases; J trimming: 7 bases; junction bases outside the gene matches: 17. Germline V gives CDR1 LGHNA, CDR2 YNFKEQ. The CDR3 contains 19 residues. The chain's CDR3 is CASSPTGLAGGPSINEQFF. Written as DNA, the CDR3 is TGTGCCAGCAGCCCTACGGGGCTAGCGGGAGGGCCGTCGATAAATGAGCAGTTCTTC.

V usage is TRBV6-1 and J usage is TRBJ1-5; no clear D gene. Germline V gene lookup returns CDR1 MNHNS and CDR2 SASEGT. The CDR3 consists of 19 residues. V lost 0 bases, J lost 4 bases, and 22 bases lay in between. This CDR3 is CASSEAQKSVLLRNQPQHF. For the CDR3, the DNA is TGTGCCAGCAGTGAAGCGCAAAAGAGCGTACTCCTCCGGAATCAGCCCCAGCATTTT.

This clone turned up a few times. Written as DNA, the CDR3 is TGCAGCGTTGAAGATGCCTATACGAACACCGGGGAGCTGTTTTTT. Encoded protein: CSVEDAYTNTGELFF. The rearrangement uses TRBV29-1 and TRBJ2-2; D is uncertain. Trimming removed 0 bases from V and 0 bases from J, with 8 bases in between. CDR3 length: 15 amino acids. The V gene's germline CDR1 is SQVTM and CDR2 ANQGSEA.

The chain is built from TRBV5-1 and TRBJ2-3, with TRBD2 identical over 9 bases. CDR3 length equals 15 residues. Unmatched junction bases numbered 5, after V lost 4 bases and J lost 2 bases. Germline CDR1 and CDR2: SGHRS and YFSETQ. CDR3 sequence (DNA): TGCGCCAGCAGCATCAGCGGGGGGAACACAGATACGCAGTATTTT. Protein product: CASSISGGNTDTQYF.

This clone was seen a handful of times. The chain carries TRBV9 and TRBJ2-5; D may be TRBD2 (5 bases). V was trimmed by 4 bases and J by 5 bases, leaving 12 bases between them. The CDR3 covers 13 residues. The germline gives CDR1 SGDLS, CDR2 YYNGEE. CDR3 sequence (DNA): TGTGCCAGCAGCCTCAGGACGGGGGAGACCCAGTACTTC. Residues: CASSLRTGETQYF.

The rearrangement joins TRBV7-9 to TRBJ2-1; TRBD2 agrees at 10 bases. V shed 2 bases and J 8 bases; nucleotides not matched to a gene: 3. The CDR3 extends over 14 amino acids. Per germline, CDR1 SEHNR and CDR2 FQNEAQ (reference sequence). The CDR3 reads CASSLPSGSDEQFF. As DNA, the CDR3 is TGTGCCAGCAGCTTACCTAGCGGGAGCGATGAGCAGTTCTTC. The full variable domain, rest sourced from reference TRBV7-9 and TRBJ2-1, is DTGVSQNPRHKITKRGQNVTFRCDPISEHNRLYWYRQTLGQGPEFLTYFQNEAQLEKSRLLSDRFSAERPKGSFSTLEIQRTEQGDSAMYLCASSLPSGSDEQFFGPGTRLTVL.